This T cell receptor beta chain was retrieved from a study of PD-1 blockade in classical Hodgkin lymphoma. About this clone itself: What it binds is not known.

Study results and limitations: A reduction in baseline TCR diversity was reportedly seen in newly diagnosed patients relative to healthy donors. By C4D1 there was a significant rise in CD4+ TCR diversity but not in CD8+ TCR diversity.

Autologous stem cell transplantation was followed by relapse in every patient, and brentuximab vedotin exposure varied. The germline V and J ends were trimmed by 11 bases and 5 bases, with 15 bases remaining between them. This CDR3 is 12 amino acids long. Germline CDR1 and CDR2: SEHNR and FQNEAQ (reference sequence). Only in-frame clones appear in the TCRdb table, and some are missing; sequencing was by immunoSEQ multiplex PCR. This repertoire shows 20,000 to 30,000 clones, about four fifths found once; its top ten account for roughly 11%. The sample in question was peripheral blood mononuclear cells (PBMCs), obtained before the second cycle of nivolumab. This sequence joins TRBV7-9 and TRBJ2-5, with D hard to call. The source of this sequence is a human donor with classical Hodgkin lymphoma. DNA of the CDR3: TGTGCCTCAAGTTCAGGATTTGAGACCCAGTACTTC. It codes for CASSSGFETQYF.